These T cell receptor beta chains were read from a single sample in a study of tissue T cells after allogeneic stem cell transplantation. Method: immunoSEQ multiplex PCR; TCRdb's copy keeps in-frame clones and lacks some. The sample has 26,000 or so clones, less than 95% seen once; the top ten hold approximately 2%. Sample: blood, taken before transplantation. The receptors were gathered from a male donor aged 60 or older who later had graft-versus-host disease after an allogeneic stem cell transplant. Both conserved end residues are part of each CDR3. Fields, in order: clone size, V gene, D gene, J gene, CDR3 DNA, CDR3 protein. A D gene is named only where the DNA matches it firmly. Clone size appears in some rows only: once, few, many, or a class for an expanded clone.

clone size: -; V gene: TRBV28; D gene: -; J gene: TRBJ2-3; CDR3 DNA: TGTGCCAGCAGACTCCCGGGAGACACAGATACGCAGTATTTT; CDR3 protein: CASRLPGDTDTQYF
clone size: -; V gene: TRBV20-1; D gene: -; J gene: TRBJ2-2; CDR3 DNA: TGCAGTGCTAGTAGCGGGAACACCGGGGAGCTGTTTTTT; CDR3 protein: CSASSGNTGELFF
clone size: -; V gene: TRBV4-3; D gene: -; J gene: TRBJ2-5; CDR3 DNA: TGCGCCAGCAGCCAGTCTACAGAAAACCAAGAGACCCAGTACTTC; CDR3 protein: CASSQSTENQETQYF
clone size: -; V gene: TRBV29-1; D gene: -; J gene: TRBJ2-5; CDR3 DNA: TGCAGCGCCGAACGAAGGGTTGGCCAAGAGACCCAGTACTTC; CDR3 protein: CSAERRVGQETQYF
clone size: -; V gene: TRBV7-9; D gene: -; J gene: TRBJ2-1; CDR3 DNA: TGTGCCAGCAGCGCCGGGTCGGGGGATGAGCAGTTCTTC; CDR3 protein: CASSAGSGDEQFF
clone size: -; V gene: TRBV2; D gene: -; J gene: TRBJ1-3; CDR3 DNA: TGTGCCAGCAGTTGGACGTCCGGAAACACCATATATTTT; CDR3 protein: CASSWTSGNTIYF
clone size: -; V gene: TRBV25-1; D gene: -; J gene: TRBJ1-5; CDR3 DNA: TGTGCCAGCAGTGGGCTTACAGGAAAAAATCAGCCCCAGCATTTT; CDR3 protein: CASSGLTGKNQPQHF
clone size: -; V gene: TRBV25-1; D gene: -; J gene: TRBJ1-2; CDR3 DNA: TGTGCCAGCAGTGATCACTCAGGGCTGGTCTATGGCTACACCTTC; CDR3 protein: CASSDHSGLVYGYTF
clone size: -; V gene: TRBV5-1; D gene: -; J gene: TRBJ2-7; CDR3 DNA: TGCGCCAGCAGCTTGGAGGACTACGAGCAGTACTTC; CDR3 protein: CASSLEDYEQYF
clone size: once; V gene: TRBV10-3; D gene: -; J gene: TRBJ2-7; CDR3 DNA: TGTGCCACCAGGGAACAGGGAGACGAGCAGTACTTC; CDR3 protein: CATREQGDEQYF
clone size: few; V gene: TRBV7-2; D gene: -; J gene: TRBJ2-7; CDR3 DNA: TGTGCCAGCAGACCCGGCTGGGCCCACGAGCAGTACTTC; CDR3 protein: CASRPGWAHEQYF
clone size: -; V gene: TRBV7-2; D gene: TRBD2; J gene: TRBJ2-1; CDR3 DNA: TGTGCCAGCAGCTTCGGCCGGGGGGGCAATGAGCAGTTCTTC; CDR3 protein: CASSFGRGGNEQFF
clone size: -; V gene: TRBV6-5; D gene: -; J gene: TRBJ1-5; CDR3 DNA: TGTGCCTCCTGGGGGGCAGGTCAGCCCCAGCATTTT; CDR3 protein: CASWGAGQPQHF
clone size: once; V gene: TRBV21-1; D gene: -; J gene: TRBJ2-7; CDR3 DNA: TGTGCCAGCAGCAGCGACGGGAGGCACCTTACCTACGAGCAGTACTTC; CDR3 protein: CASSSDGRHLTYEQYF
clone size: -; V gene: TRBV7-8; D gene: -; J gene: TRBJ1-1; CDR3 DNA: TGTGCCAGCAGCTTACTATCCAGGGCGATGAACACTGAAGCTTTCTTT; CDR3 protein: CASSLLSRAMNTEAFF
clone size: -; V gene: TRBV18; D gene: -; J gene: TRBJ1-2; CDR3 DNA: TGTGCCAGCTCACCTGATGAACGGACCCTTAACTATGGCTACACCTTC; CDR3 protein: CASSPDERTLNYGYTF
clone size: -; V gene: TRBV4-1; D gene: -; J gene: TRBJ1-2; CDR3 DNA: TGCGCCAGCAGCCAGGGCGGCACCCTAAACTATGGCTACACCTTC; CDR3 protein: CASSQGGTLNYGYTF
clone size: -; V gene: TRBV5-4; D gene: -; J gene: TRBJ2-3; CDR3 DNA: TGTGCCAGCAGCTTGTCCGCTCTAAGCACAGATACGCAGTATTTT; CDR3 protein: CASSLSALSTDTQYF
clone size: -; V gene: TRBV28; D gene: -; J gene: TRBJ2-3; CDR3 DNA: TGTGCCAGCAGCCCACCCCGGGGGAGCTTTGGCACAGATACGCAGTATTTT; CDR3 protein: CASSPPRGSFGTDTQYF
clone size: -; V gene: TRBV6-5; D gene: TRBD2; J gene: TRBJ2-5; CDR3 DNA: TGTGCCAGCAGTTACGGACTAGCGGGACGTCAAGAGACCCAGTACTTC; CDR3 protein: CASSYGLAGRQETQYF
clone size: -; V gene: TRBV20-1; D gene: TRBD1; J gene: TRBJ1-2; CDR3 DNA: TGCAGTGCCCAGGACAGGGAAGGCTACACCTTC; CDR3 protein: CSAQDREGYTF
clone size: once; V gene: TRBV19; D gene: TRBD1; J gene: TRBJ1-1; CDR3 DNA: TGTGCCACCCGGACAGGTGCTTTGGACACTGAAGCTTTCTTT; CDR3 protein: CATRTGALDTEAFF
clone size: -; V gene: TRBV3-1/TRBV3-2; D gene: -; J gene: TRBJ1-4; CDR3 DNA: TGTGCCAGCAGCCAAGTCCTGGTCCGACAGACCAATAATGAAAAACTGTTTTTT; CDR3 protein: CASSQVLVRQTNNEKLFF
clone size: few; V gene: TRBV5-1; D gene: -; J gene: TRBJ2-5; CDR3 DNA: TGCGCCAGCAGCCCTGGTCGTGTGGAGACCCAGTACTTC; CDR3 protein: CASSPGRVETQYF
clone size: -; V gene: TRBV27; D gene: -; J gene: TRBJ2-7; CDR3 DNA: TGTGCCAGCAGTTCGCGTCTTACCTACGAGCAGTACTTC; CDR3 protein: CASSSRLTYEQYF
clone size: -; V gene: TRBV9; D gene: -; J gene: TRBJ1-5; CDR3 DNA: TGTGCCAGCAGCGCGGGTGATATCGGACAGCCCCAGCATTTT; CDR3 protein: CASSAGDIGQPQHF
clone size: -; V gene: TRBV18; D gene: TRBD1; J gene: TRBJ2-7; CDR3 DNA: TGTGCCAGCTCACCAACGGAGGACAGGGAACGCGAGCAGTACTTC; CDR3 protein: CASSPTEDREREQYF
clone size: -; V gene: TRBV18; D gene: TRBD1; J gene: TRBJ1-2; CDR3 DNA: TGTGCCAGCTCAGCTCCCGGGACAGGGTCTTTCTATGGCTACACCTTC; CDR3 protein: CASSAPGTGSFYGYTF
clone size: -; V gene: TRBV5-4; D gene: TRBD2; J gene: TRBJ2-7; CDR3 DNA: TGTGCCAGCAGCTCCAGCGTAACTAGCGGGGGGAAGAGTAACGAGCAGTACTTC; CDR3 protein: CASSSSVTSGGKSNEQYF
clone size: -; V gene: TRBV7-2; D gene: -; J gene: TRBJ2-3; CDR3 DNA: TGTGCCAGCAGCTGGGGAGCGGGCACAGATACGCAGTATTTT; CDR3 protein: CASSWGAGTDTQYF
clone size: -; V gene: TRBV11-2; D gene: -; J gene: TRBJ2-7; CDR3 DNA: TGTGCCAGCAGCTCGCGTGGGTCCGGGGATATAGAGCAGTACTTC; CDR3 protein: CASSSRGSGDIEQYF
clone size: -; V gene: TRBV10-3; D gene: -; J gene: TRBJ1-4; CDR3 DNA: TGTGCCATCAATGGGGGGTCTAATGAAAAACTGTTTTTT; CDR3 protein: CAINGGSNEKLFF
clone size: -; V gene: TRBV6-1; D gene: -; J gene: TRBJ2-7; CDR3 DNA: TGTGCCAGCAGTGATCTCCACGAGCAGTACTTC; CDR3 protein: CASSDLHEQYF
clone size: -; V gene: TRBV28; D gene: TRBD1; J gene: TRBJ1-5; CDR3 DNA: TGTGCCAGCAGTTTCCGGGTCCTAGCCAGGGGGTATTTCAATCAGCCCCAGCATTTT; CDR3 protein: CASSFRVLARGYFNQPQHF
clone size: -; V gene: TRBV4-3; D gene: -; J gene: TRBJ1-5; CDR3 DNA: TGCGCCAGCAGCCAAGATTATGGGGGCGTACAGCCCCAGCATTTT; CDR3 protein: CASSQDYGGVQPQHF
clone size: -; V gene: TRBV6-6; D gene: TRBD1; J gene: TRBJ2-2; CDR3 DNA: TGTGCCGGACAGGGGAGGAACACCGGGGAGCTGTTTTTT; CDR3 protein: CAGQGRNTGELFF
clone size: -; V gene: TRBV6-5; D gene: -; J gene: TRBJ1-1; CDR3 DNA: TGTGCCAGCAAAGGGCAAACGAACACTGAAGCTTTCTTT; CDR3 protein: CASKGQTNTEAFF
clone size: -; V gene: TRBV7-8; D gene: -; J gene: TRBJ2-7; CDR3 DNA: TGTGCCAGCAGCACCTTCCAGGGTCCTTCCTACGAGCAGTACTTC; CDR3 protein: CASSTFQGPSYEQYF
clone size: -; V gene: TRBV3-1/TRBV3-2; D gene: -; J gene: TRBJ1-4; CDR3 DNA: TGTGCCAGCAGCCGCAGGGATGAAAAACTGTTTTTT; CDR3 protein: CASSRRDEKLFF
clone size: -; V gene: TRBV7-9; D gene: -; J gene: TRBJ1-4; CDR3 DNA: TGTGCCAGCAGCTTTTTGAATTCTAATGAAAAACTGTTTTTT; CDR3 protein: CASSFLNSNEKLFF
clone size: -; V gene: TRBV4-1; D gene: -; J gene: TRBJ2-2; CDR3 DNA: TGCGCCAGCAGCCAAGAGGGGTTTGGCTATACCGGGGAGCTGTTTTTT; CDR3 protein: CASSQEGFGYTGELFF
clone size: -; V gene: TRBV29-1; D gene: -; J gene: TRBJ2-3; CDR3 DNA: TGCAGCGTTGGAACAGGCACAGATACGCAGTATTTT; CDR3 protein: CSVGTGTDTQYF
clone size: -; V gene: TRBV6-4; D gene: -; J gene: TRBJ1-5; CDR3 DNA: TGTGCCAGCAGTGAGGACCGGGGTCAGCCCCAGCATTTT; CDR3 protein: CASSEDRGQPQHF
clone size: -; V gene: TRBV5-1; D gene: -; J gene: TRBJ2-5; CDR3 DNA: TGCGCCAGCACCCCACAGACCCAACAAGAGACCCAGTACTTC; CDR3 protein: CASTPQTQQETQYF
clone size: -; V gene: TRBV29-1; D gene: -; J gene: TRBJ1-5; CDR3 DNA: TGCAGCGTACGTCAGGGTGGGAGCAATCAGCCCCAGCATTTT; CDR3 protein: CSVRQGGSNQPQHF
clone size: -; V gene: TRBV3-1/TRBV3-2; D gene: -; J gene: TRBJ2-7; CDR3 DNA: TGTGCCAGCAGTCGTGACTGGCAGGGCGGGTACGAGCAGTACTTC; CDR3 protein: CASSRDWQGGYEQYF
clone size: -; V gene: TRBV7-2; D gene: -; J gene: TRBJ2-7; CDR3 DNA: TGTGCCAGCAGCTTAGATACAGGCCGTCGATACGAGCAGTACTTC; CDR3 protein: CASSLDTGRRYEQYF
clone size: -; V gene: TRBV18; D gene: -; J gene: TRBJ2-3; CDR3 DNA: TGTGCCAGCTCACCTCCTAGCACAGATACGCAGTATTTT; CDR3 protein: CASSPPSTDTQYF
clone size: -; V gene: TRBV6-6; D gene: TRBD1; J gene: TRBJ2-1; CDR3 DNA: TGTGCCAGCAGAGACAGGGGGGACAATGAGCAGTTCTTC; CDR3 protein: CASRDRGDNEQFF
clone size: -; V gene: TRBV3-1/TRBV3-2; D gene: TRBD2; J gene: TRBJ2-7; CDR3 DNA: TGTGCCAGCAGCCAAGGGGCTAGCGGGTACGAGCAGTACTTC; CDR3 protein: CASSQGASGYEQYF
clone size: -; V gene: TRBV18; D gene: -; J gene: TRBJ2-7; CDR3 DNA: TGTGCCAGCTCAGCACTCGAGGACTCCTACGAGCAGTACTTC; CDR3 protein: CASSALEDSYEQYF
clone size: -; V gene: TRBV2; D gene: -; J gene: TRBJ1-2; CDR3 DNA: TGTGCCAGCAGGAAGGGGGGCGGCTACACCTTC; CDR3 protein: CASRKGGGYTF
clone size: once; V gene: TRBV7-9; D gene: TRBD1; J gene: TRBJ1-1; CDR3 DNA: TGTGCCAGCAGCCCCTCCCAGAACAGGGGGCTGGGCACTGAAGCTTTCTTT; CDR3 protein: CASSPSQNRGLGTEAFF
clone size: -; V gene: TRBV3-1/TRBV3-2; D gene: TRBD1; J gene: TRBJ1-2; CDR3 DNA: TGTGCCAGCAGCCAGAGGGACAGTTTAGGCTACACCTTC; CDR3 protein: CASSQRDSLGYTF
clone size: -; V gene: TRBV3-1/TRBV3-2; D gene: -; J gene: TRBJ2-1; CDR3 DNA: TGTGCCAGCAGCCCTAGGGGACGGGCCAATGAGCAGTTCTTC; CDR3 protein: CASSPRGRANEQFF
clone size: -; V gene: TRBV12-3/TRBV12-4; D gene: -; J gene: TRBJ1-2; CDR3 DNA: TGTGCCAGCAGTGACAGCTATGGCTACACCTTC; CDR3 protein: CASSDSYGYTF
clone size: few; V gene: TRBV19; D gene: -; J gene: TRBJ2-7; CDR3 DNA: TGTGCCCTTATATCCAGGGTGCCCTACGAGCAGTACTTC; CDR3 protein: CALISRVPYEQYF
clone size: -; V gene: TRBV5-1; D gene: -; J gene: TRBJ1-5; CDR3 DNA: TGCGCCAGCAGCCCAGGGGATAGCAATCAGCCCCAGCATTTT; CDR3 protein: CASSPGDSNQPQHF
clone size: -; V gene: TRBV27; D gene: -; J gene: TRBJ2-7; CDR3 DNA: TGTGCCAGCGGATCCGGACAAGCCTACGAGCAGTACTTC; CDR3 protein: CASGSGQAYEQYF
clone size: -; V gene: TRBV5-1; D gene: -; J gene: TRBJ2-2; CDR3 DNA: TGCGCCAGCAGCTTGGCCGGGCCCGGGGAGCTGTTTTTT; CDR3 protein: CASSLAGPGELFF